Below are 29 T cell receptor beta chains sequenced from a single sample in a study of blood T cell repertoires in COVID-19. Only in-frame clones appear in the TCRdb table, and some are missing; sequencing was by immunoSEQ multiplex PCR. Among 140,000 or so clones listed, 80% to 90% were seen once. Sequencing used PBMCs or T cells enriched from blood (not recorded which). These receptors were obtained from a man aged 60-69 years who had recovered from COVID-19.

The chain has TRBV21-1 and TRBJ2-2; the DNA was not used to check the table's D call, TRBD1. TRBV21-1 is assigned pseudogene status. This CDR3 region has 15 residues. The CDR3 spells CASIPGQGDTGELFF. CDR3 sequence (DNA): TGTGCCAGCATTCCGGGACAGGGGGACACCGGGGAGCTGTTTTTT.

CDR3 protein: CASSLEGFQGNSPLHF. The CDR3 coding sequence is TGTGCCAGCAGCTTGGAGGGTTTCCAGGGGAATTCACCCCTCCACTTT. The chain employs TRBV5-4 and TRBJ1-6, with D perhaps matching TRBD1 (6 bases). Germline lookup yields CDR1 SGHNT and CDR2 YYREEE (reference sequence). Trimming removed 0 bases from V and 7 bases from J, with 14 bases in between. The CDR3 is made up of 16 amino acids. The full variable domain, in which reference TRBV5-4 and TRBJ1-6 provide the parts outside the CDR3, is ETGVTQSPTHLIKTRGQQVTLRCSSQSGHNTVSWYQQALGQGPQFIFQYYREEENGRGNFPPRFSGLQFPNYSSELNVNALELDDSALYLCASSLEGFQGNSPLHFGNGTRLTVT.

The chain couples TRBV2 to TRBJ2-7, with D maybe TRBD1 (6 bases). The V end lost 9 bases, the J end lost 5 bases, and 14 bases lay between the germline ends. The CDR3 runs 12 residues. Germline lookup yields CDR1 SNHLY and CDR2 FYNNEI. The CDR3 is CASTADSHEQYF. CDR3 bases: TGTGCCAGTACCGCGGACAGCCACGAGCAGTACTTC.

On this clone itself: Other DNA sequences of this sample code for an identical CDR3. CDR3 in amino acids: CASSGGMNTEAFF. DNA of the CDR3: TGCGCCAGCAGCGGGGGCATGAACACTGAAGCTTTCTTT. The chain carries TRBV5-1 and TRBJ1-1; weak D call: TRBD1 (6 bases). Germline values: CDR1 SGHRS, CDR2 YFSETQ. The CDR3 spans 13 residues. V lost 4 bases and J 0 bases, leaving 7 bases between the germline ends.

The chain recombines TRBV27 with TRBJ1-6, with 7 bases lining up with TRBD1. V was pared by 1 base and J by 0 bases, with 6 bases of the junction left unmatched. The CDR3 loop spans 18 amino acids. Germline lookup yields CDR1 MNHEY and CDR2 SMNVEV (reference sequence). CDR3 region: CASSLWGQYSSYNSPLHF. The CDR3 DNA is TGTGCCAGCAGTTTATGGGGACAGTATTCCTCCTATAATTCACCCCTCCACTTT.

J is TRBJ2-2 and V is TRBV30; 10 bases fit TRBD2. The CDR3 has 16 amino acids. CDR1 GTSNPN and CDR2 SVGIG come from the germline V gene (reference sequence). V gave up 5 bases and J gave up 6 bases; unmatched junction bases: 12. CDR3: CAWGGASGRRAGELFF. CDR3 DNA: TGTGCCTGGGGAGGAGCTAGCGGGAGACGGGCCGGGGAGCTGTTTTTT.

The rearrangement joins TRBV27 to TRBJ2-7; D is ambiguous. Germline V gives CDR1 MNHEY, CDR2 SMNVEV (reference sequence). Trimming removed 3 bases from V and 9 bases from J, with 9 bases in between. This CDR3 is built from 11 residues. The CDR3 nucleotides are TGTGCCAGCAGTTTTCAAGCGAGGCAGTACTTC. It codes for CASSFQARQYF.

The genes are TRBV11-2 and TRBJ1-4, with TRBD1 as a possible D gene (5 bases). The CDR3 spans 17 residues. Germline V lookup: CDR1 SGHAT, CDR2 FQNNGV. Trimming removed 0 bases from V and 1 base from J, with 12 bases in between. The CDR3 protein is CASSLDGAGGTNEKLFF. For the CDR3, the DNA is TGTGCCAGCAGCTTAGATGGGGCAGGCGGAACTAATGAAAAACTGTTTTTT.

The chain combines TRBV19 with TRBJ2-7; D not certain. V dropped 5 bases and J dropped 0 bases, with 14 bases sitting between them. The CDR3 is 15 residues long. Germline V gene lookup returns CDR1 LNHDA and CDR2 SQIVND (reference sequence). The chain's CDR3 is CASSGHFTSSYEQYF. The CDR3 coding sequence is TGTGCCAGTAGTGGGCACTTTACCAGCTCCTACGAGCAGTACTTC.

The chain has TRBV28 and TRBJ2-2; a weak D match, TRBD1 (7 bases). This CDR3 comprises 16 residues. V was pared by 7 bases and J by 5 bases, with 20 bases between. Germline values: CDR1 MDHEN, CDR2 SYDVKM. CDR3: CASTGGSTPWTGELFF. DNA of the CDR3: TGTGCCAGCACAGGGGGGTCCACCCCATGGACCGGGGAGCTGTTTTTT.

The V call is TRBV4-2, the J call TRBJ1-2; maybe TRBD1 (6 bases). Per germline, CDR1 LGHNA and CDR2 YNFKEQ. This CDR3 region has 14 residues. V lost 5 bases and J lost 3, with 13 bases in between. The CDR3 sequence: CASSNRELDYGYTF. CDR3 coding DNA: TGTGCCAGCAGCAACAGGGAACTGGACTATGGCTACACCTTC.

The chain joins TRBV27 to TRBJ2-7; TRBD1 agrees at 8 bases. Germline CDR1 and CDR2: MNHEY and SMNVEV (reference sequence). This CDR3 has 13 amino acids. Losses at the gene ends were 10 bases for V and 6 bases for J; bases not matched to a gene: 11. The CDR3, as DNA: TGTGCCACGTCCAGGGGGCGCGAAGGCGAGCAGTACTTC. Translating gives CATSRGREGEQYF.

The CDR3 coding sequence is TGTGCCAGCAGACGAGACATTAGCAATCAGCCCCAGCATTTT. Translated: CASRRDISNQPQHF. The chain couples TRBV2 to TRBJ1-5; no reliable D call. The CDR3 is made up of 14 amino acids. Germline V CDR1 and CDR2: SNHLY, FYNNEI. Trimming pared 6 bases from V and 0 bases from J, leaving 9 bases between.

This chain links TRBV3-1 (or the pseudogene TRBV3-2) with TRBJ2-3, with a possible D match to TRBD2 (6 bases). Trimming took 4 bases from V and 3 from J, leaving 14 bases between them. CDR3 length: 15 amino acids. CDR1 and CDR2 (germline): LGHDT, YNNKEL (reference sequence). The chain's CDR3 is CASSLSPGRTDTQYF. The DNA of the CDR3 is TGTGCCAGCAGCCTTAGCCCGGGGAGGACAGATACGCAGTATTTT.

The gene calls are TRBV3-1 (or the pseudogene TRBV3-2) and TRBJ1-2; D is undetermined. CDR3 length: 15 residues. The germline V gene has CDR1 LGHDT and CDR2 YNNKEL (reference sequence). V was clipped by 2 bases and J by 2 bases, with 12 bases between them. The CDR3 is CASSQLMGGNYGYTF. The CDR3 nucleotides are TGTGCCAGCAGCCAATTAATGGGAGGCAACTATGGCTACACCTTC.

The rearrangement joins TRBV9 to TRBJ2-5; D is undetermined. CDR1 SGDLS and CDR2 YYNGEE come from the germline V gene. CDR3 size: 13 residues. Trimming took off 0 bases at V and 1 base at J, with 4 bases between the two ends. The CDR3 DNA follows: TGTGCCAGCAGCGTAGGAGGCCAAGAGACCCAGTACTTC. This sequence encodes CASSVGGQETQYF.

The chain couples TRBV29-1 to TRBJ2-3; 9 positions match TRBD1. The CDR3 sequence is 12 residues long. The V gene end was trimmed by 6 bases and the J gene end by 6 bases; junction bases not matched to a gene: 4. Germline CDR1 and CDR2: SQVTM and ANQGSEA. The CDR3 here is CSVTQGADTQYF. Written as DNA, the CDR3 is TGCAGCGTCACACAGGGGGCTGATACGCAGTATTTT.

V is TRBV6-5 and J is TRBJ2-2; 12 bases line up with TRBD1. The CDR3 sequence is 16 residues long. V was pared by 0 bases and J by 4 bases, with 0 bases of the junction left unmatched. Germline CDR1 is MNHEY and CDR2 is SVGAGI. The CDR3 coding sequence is TGTGCCAGCAGTTACTCGGGACAGGGGGCCACCGGGGAGCTGTTTTTT. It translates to CASSYSGQGATGELFF.

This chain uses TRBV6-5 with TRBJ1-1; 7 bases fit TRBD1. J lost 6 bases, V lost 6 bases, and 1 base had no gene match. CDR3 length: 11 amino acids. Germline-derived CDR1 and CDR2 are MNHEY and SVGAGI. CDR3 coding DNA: TGTGCCAGCAGAGGACAGGCTGAAGCTTTCTTT. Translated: CASRGQAEAFF.

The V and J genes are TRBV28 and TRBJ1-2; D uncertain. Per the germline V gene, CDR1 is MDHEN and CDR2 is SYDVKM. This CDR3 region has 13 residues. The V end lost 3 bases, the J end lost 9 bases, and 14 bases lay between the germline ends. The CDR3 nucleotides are TGTGCCAGCAGTTTGATGGCAGGCCTCAGCTACACCTTC. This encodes CASSLMAGLSYTF.

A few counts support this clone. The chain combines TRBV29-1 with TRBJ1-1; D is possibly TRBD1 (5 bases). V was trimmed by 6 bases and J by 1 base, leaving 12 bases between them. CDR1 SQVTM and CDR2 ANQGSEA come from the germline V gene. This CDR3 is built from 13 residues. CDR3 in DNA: TGCAGCGTAGAACGACAGACGAACACTGAAGCTTTCTTT. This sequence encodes CSVERQTNTEAFF.

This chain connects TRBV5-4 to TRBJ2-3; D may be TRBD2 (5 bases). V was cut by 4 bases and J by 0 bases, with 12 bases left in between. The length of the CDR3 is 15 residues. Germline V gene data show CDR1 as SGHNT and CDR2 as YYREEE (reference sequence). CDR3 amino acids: CASSRGPLSTDTQYF. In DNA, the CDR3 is TGTGCCAGCAGCCGCGGGCCTTTGAGCACAGATACGCAGTATTTT.

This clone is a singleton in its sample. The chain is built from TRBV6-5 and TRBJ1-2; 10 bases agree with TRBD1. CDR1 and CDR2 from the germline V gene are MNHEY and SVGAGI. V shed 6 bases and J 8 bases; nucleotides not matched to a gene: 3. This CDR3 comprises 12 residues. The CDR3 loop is CASRGTGVGYTF. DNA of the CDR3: TGTGCCAGCAGAGGGACAGGGGTCGGCTACACCTTC.

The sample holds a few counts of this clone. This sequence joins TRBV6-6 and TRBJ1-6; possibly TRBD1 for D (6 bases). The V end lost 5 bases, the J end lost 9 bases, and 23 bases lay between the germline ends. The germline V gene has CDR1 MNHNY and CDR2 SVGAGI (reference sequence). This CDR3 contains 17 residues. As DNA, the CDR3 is TGTGCCAGCAGTCCCCAGAAAGGGGGAAGTTTTCGTTCACCCCTCCACTTT. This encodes CASSPQKGGSFRSPLHF.

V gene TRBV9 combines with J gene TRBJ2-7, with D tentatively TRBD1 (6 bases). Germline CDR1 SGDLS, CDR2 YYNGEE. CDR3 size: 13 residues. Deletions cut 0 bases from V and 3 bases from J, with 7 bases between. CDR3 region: CASSVVRGYEQYF. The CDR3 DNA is TGTGCCAGCAGCGTAGTCAGGGGCTACGAGCAGTACTTC. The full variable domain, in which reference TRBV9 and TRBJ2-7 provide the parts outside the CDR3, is DSGVTQTPKHLITATGQRVTLRCSPRSGDLSVYWYQQSLDQGLQFLIQYYNGEERAKGNILERFSAQQFPDLHSELNLSSLELGDSALYFCASSVVRGYEQYFGPGTRLTVT.

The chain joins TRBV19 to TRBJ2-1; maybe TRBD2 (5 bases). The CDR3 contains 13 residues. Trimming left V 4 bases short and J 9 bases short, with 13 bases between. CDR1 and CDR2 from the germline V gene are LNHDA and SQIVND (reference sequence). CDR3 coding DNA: TGTGCCAGTAGTAATTTACTAGGTTCTGAGCAGTTCTTC. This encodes CASSNLLGSEQFF.

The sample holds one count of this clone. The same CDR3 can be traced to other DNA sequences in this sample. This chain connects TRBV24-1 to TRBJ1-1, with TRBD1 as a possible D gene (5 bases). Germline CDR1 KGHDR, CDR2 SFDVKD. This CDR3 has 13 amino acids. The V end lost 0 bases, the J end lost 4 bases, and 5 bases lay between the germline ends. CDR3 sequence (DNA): TGTGCCACCAGTGATTTGAGGGGCACTGAAGCTTTCTTT. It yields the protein CATSDLRGTEAFF.

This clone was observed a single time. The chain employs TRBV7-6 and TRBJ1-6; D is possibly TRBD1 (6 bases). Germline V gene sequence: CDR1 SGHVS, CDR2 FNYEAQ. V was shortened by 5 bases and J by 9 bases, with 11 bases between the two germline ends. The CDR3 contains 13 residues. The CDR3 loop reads CASSSRTASPLHF. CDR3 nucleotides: TGTGCCAGCAGCAGCCGGACAGCTTCACCCCTCCACTTT.

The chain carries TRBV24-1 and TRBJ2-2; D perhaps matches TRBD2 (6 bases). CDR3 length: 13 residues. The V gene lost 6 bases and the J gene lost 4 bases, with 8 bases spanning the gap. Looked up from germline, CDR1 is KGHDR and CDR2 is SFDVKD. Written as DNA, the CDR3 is TGTGCCACCAGTAACGGGGGCACCGGGGAGCTGTTTTTT. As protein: CATSNGGTGELFF.